A selection of T cell receptor beta chains follows, all from one sample in a study of blood T cell repertoires in COVID-19. Here immunoSEQ multiplex PCR was the method, and the copy in TCRdb shows in-frame clones only, minus some. The sample lists fewer than 400,000 clones, approximately 91% occurring once. The source material was PBMCs or T cells enriched from blood (not recorded which). The receptors were sampled from a woman younger than 45 who had been exposed to COVID-19. The CDR3 runs from the conserved cysteine through the conserved F or W. Each record gives: J gene, CDR3 length, clone size, D gene, V gene, CDR3 DNA, CDR3 protein. A D gene is named only where the DNA matches it firmly. Clone size is not always given. Where it is, it says once, few, many or a class for expanded clones.

>TRBJ2-1|16|.|.|TRBV25-1
TGTGCCAGCAGTGACCCCTGGGAGGGGGGGCGGAATGAGCAGTTCTTC
CASSDPWEGGRNEQFF
>TRBJ2-2|14|.|.|TRBV7-9
TGTGCCAGCAGCTTGAGGGATTACACCGGGGAGCTGTTTTTT
CASSLRDYTGELFF
>TRBJ1-2|14|few|TRBD1|TRBV6-4
TGTGCCAGCAGGCGCGACAGGGGCAGTTATGGCTACACCTTC
CASRRDRGSYGYTF
>TRBJ1-1|14|.|TRBD1|TRBV5-4
TGTGCCAGCAGGCACGACAGGGGGAACACTGAAGCTTTCTTT
CASRHDRGNTEAFF
>TRBJ1-1|16|.|.|TRBV9
TGTGCCAGCGCCAAGAACCAAAGACAGCGGGGAACTGAAGCTTTCTTT
CASAKNQRQRGTEAFF
>TRBJ1-1|12|.|.|TRBV7-8
TGTGCCAGCAGCGAAGACAGGACTGAAGCTTTCTTT
CASSEDRTEAFF
>TRBJ1-2|14|.|.|TRBV4-3
TGCGCCAGCAGCCAGCGGACAGCCGACTATGGCTACACCTTC
CASSQRTADYGYTF
>TRBJ2-7|13|.|.|TRBV4-3
TGCGCCAGCAGCCCGGGTCTTACCTACGAGCAGTACTTC
CASSPGLTYEQYF
>TRBJ1-2|16|.|.|TRBV6-2/TRBV6-3
TGTGCCAGCAGTTACCTCGGGACAAGGATTAACTATGGCTACACCTTC
CASSYLGTRINYGYTF
>TRBJ1-5|14|.|.|TRBV15
TGTGCCACCAGCAGAGCAGGGGCTGGACAGCCCCAGCATTTT
CATSRAGAGQPQHF
>TRBJ1-1|15|.|.|TRBV7-2
TGTGCCAGCAGCTTAGGGAGAACCTTGAACACTGAAGCTTTCTTT
CASSLGRTLNTEAFF
>TRBJ2-3|15|.|TRBD1|TRBV5-1
TGCGCCAGCAGCCTACAGGGGGCTGGCGCAGATACGCAGTATTTT
CASSLQGAGADTQYF
>TRBJ2-1|12|.|.|TRBV2
TGTGCCAGCAGTGAATCTGCGGGTGAGCAGTTCTTC
CASSESAGEQFF
>TRBJ2-3|16|.|.|TRBV28
TGTGCCAGCAGCCCTTTCGAGAGCCCGGTGAAGATTACGCAGTATTTT
CASSPFESPVKITQYF
>TRBJ1-5|16|once|.|TRBV4-3
TGCGCCAGCAGCCAAGAGGTGGGAGGAAGGAATCAGCCCCAGCATTTT
CASSQEVGGRNQPQHF
>TRBJ1-5|18|.|TRBD1|TRBV10-1
TGCGCCAGCAGGCCCGGGACAGGGCCCCCTAATAGCAATCAGCCCCAGCATTTT
CASRPGTGPPNSNQPQHF
>TRBJ2-3|15|.|TRBD1|TRBV2
TGTGCCAGCAGTGAATGGCAGGGGGTTGGAGATACGCAGTATTTT
CASSEWQGVGDTQYF
>TRBJ1-2|15|once|TRBD1|TRBV3-1/TRBV3-2
TGTGCCAGCAGCTTCCTAGACAGGGGAGTTTTTGGCTACACCTTC
CASSFLDRGVFGYTF
>TRBJ2-7|16|.|TRBD1|TRBV4-1
TGCGCCAGCAGCCAAGAAGAAGGGACAGGGGTAACCGAGCAGTACTTC
CASSQEEGTGVTEQYF
>TRBJ2-2|16|.|TRBD1|TRBV19
TGTGCCAGTAGAAACCGGGACAGGGGGCTTGACGGGGAGCTGTTTTTT
CASRNRDRGLDGELFF
>TRBJ1-1|13|.|.|TRBV7-6
TGTGCCAGCAGCTCCACTAGGGACACTGAAGCTTTCTTT
CASSSTRDTEAFF
>TRBJ2-2|18|.|TRBD2|TRBV4-1
TGCGCCAGCAGCCAATACACGACTAGCGGGGGACCCACCGGGGAGCTGTTTTTT
CASSQYTTSGGPTGELFF
>TRBJ1-2|13|.|TRBD1|TRBV29-1
TGCAGCGTTGATGCGGACAGGGGCTATGGCTACACCTTC
CSVDADRGYGYTF
>TRBJ1-2|14|.|TRBD1|TRBV27
TGTGCCAGCAGTCGACAGGGGATGAGCTATGGCTACACCTTC
CASSRQGMSYGYTF
>TRBJ1-1|14|.|TRBD1|TRBV12-5
TGTGCTAGTGGTTTGGGACAGGGAAGAACTGAAGCTTTCTTT
CASGLGQGRTEAFF